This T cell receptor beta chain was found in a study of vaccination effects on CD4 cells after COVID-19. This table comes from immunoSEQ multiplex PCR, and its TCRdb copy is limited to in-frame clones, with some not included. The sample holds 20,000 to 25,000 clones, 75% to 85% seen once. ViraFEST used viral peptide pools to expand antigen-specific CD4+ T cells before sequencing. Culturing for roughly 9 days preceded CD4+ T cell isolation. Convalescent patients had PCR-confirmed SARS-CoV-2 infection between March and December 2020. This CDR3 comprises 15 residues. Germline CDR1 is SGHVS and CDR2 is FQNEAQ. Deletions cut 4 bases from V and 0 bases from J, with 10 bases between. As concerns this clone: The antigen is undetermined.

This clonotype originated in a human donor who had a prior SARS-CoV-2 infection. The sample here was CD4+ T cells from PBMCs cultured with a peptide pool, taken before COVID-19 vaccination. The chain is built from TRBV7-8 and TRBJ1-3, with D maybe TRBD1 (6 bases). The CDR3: CASSSHRDSGNTIYF. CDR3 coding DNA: TGTGCCAGCAGCTCCCACAGGGACTCTGGAAACACCATATATTTT.